These 6 T cell receptor beta chains came from one sample sequenced in a study of OX40 agonist ivuxolimab in advanced cancers. Generated by immunoSEQ multiplex PCR, the TCRdb table keeps only in-frame clones and is missing some. This sample has about 73,000 clones; approximately 86% occur once, and the top ten carry roughly 8%. The source was CD4+ or CD8+ T cells sorted from blood, collected in a trial of the OX40 agonist ivuxolimab. These receptors were obtained from an adult with an advanced solid tumor such as melanoma, head and neck, liver or kidney cancer.

CDR3 protein: CASSFSSGGANEQFF. The CDR3, as DNA: TGCGCCAGCAGCTTTTCCAGCGGGGGGGCGAATGAGCAGTTCTTC. The rearrangement joins TRBV5-1 to TRBJ2-1; 10 nucleotides agree with TRBD2. CDR1 SGHRS and CDR2 YFSETQ come from the germline V gene. The CDR3 has 15 residues. V lost 2 bases to trimming and J lost 7 bases; unmatched junction nucleotides: 6. The full variable domain, completed using reference TRBV5-1 and TRBJ2-1, is KAGVTQTPRYLIKTRGQQVTLSCSPISGHRSVSWYQQTPGQGLQFLFEYFSETQRNKGNFPGRFSGRQFSNSRSEMNVSTLELGDSALYLCASSFSSGGANEQFFGPGTRLTVL.

The gene calls are TRBV7-2 and TRBJ2-1; TRBD1 aligns across 9 bases. V lost 1 base and J lost 3; bases outside the gene matches: 4. Germline values: CDR1 SGHTA, CDR2 FQGNSA. The CDR3 spans 16 residues. This CDR3 is CASSLGGTGRYNEQFF. The CDR3 DNA sequence: TGTGCCAGCAGCTTAGGCGGGACAGGGCGCTACAATGAGCAGTTCTTC.

This chain connects TRBV6-4 to TRBJ2-7, with D possibly matching TRBD2 (6 bases). This CDR3 spans 15 amino acids. The V end lost 8 bases, the J end lost 1 base, and 18 bases lay between the germline ends. In germline, CDR1 is MRHNA, CDR2 SNTAGT. The CDR3 is CASSTREEGSYEQYF. The CDR3 nucleotides are TGTGCCAGCTCAACTAGGGAGGAGGGGTCCTACGAGCAGTACTTC.

This sequence joins TRBV30 and TRBJ1-3; tentative D call: TRBD1 (5 bases). The CDR3 length is 16 residues. Germline V CDR1 and CDR2: GTSNPN, SVGIG (reference sequence). The V end lost 0 bases, the J end lost 14 bases, and 26 bases lay between the germline ends. The CDR3 is CAWSVVGGRKRGVLYF. The CDR3 DNA follows: TGTGCCTGGAGTGTTGTGGGTGGTAGGAAAAGAGGGGTCCTATATTTT.

The chain couples TRBV10-3 to TRBJ2-7, with no clear D. CDR1 and CDR2 (germline): ENHRY, SYGVKD. Trimming removed 10 bases at V and 4 bases at J, with 14 bases between. This CDR3 comprises 12 residues. CDR3 loop: CATGGVVYEQYF. In DNA, the CDR3 is TGTGCCACCGGTGGGGTCGTTTACGAGCAGTACTTC.

The chain employs TRBV7-2 and TRBJ1-2; D gene unclear. CDR3 size: 12 residues. Germline CDR1 reads SGHTA; CDR2 reads FQGNSA. V was pared by 4 bases and J by 8 bases, with 11 bases between. The CDR3: CASSSTRQGYTF. CDR3 in DNA: TGTGCCAGCAGCTCTACAAGGCAGGGCTACACCTTC.